The next 21 T cell receptor beta chains were all read from a single sample in a study of T cell repertoires in cytomegalovirus infection. Using its own MiXCR run on the reads, TCRdb lists one record per CDR3 protein. Here the sample spans around 180,000 distinct CDR3 sequences, 15% to 20% being singletons. The sequenced material came from PBMCs. The source of these receptors is a human donor in good health (CMV status not recorded). Some clones in this sample may be carry-over from other donors' samples.

This clonotype occurred a few times. This sequence joins TRBV7-3 and TRBJ1-3, with D possibly TRBD1 on 5 matching bases. This CDR3 is built from 16 residues. V was clipped by 5 bases and J by 9 bases, with 23 bases between them. The germline CDR1 and CDR2 sequences are SGHTA and FQGTGA. The CDR3 spells CASSLPSAGPGFTIYF. CDR3 sequence (DNA): TGTGCCAGCAGCCTACCGTCGGCCGGGCCAGGGTTCACCATATATTTT.

This clonotype showed up just a few times. The chain joins TRBV29-1 to TRBJ2-5; D possibly uses TRBD1 or TRBD2 (5 bases each). Germline CDR1 is SQVTM and CDR2 is ANQGSEA. The length of the CDR3 is 13 residues. Trimming took off 7 bases at V and 5 bases at J, with 17 bases between the two ends. The CDR3 bases are TGCAGCGCTGGGCGAGGGGTGTACGAGACCCAGTACTTC. Protein product: CSAGRGVYETQYF.

This clonotype showed up many times. The gene calls are TRBV7-2 and TRBJ1-1; TRBD1 matches at 10 bases. The germline V gene has CDR1 SGHTA and CDR2 FQGNSA. CDR3 length: 17 residues. The V gene end was trimmed by 1 base and the J gene end by 1 base; junction bases not matched to a gene: 6. The CDR3 reads CASSLGGWDRGNTEAFF. The CDR3 coding sequence is TGTGCCAGCAGCTTAGGGGGATGGGACAGGGGGAACACTGAAGCTTTCTTT.

This clonotype has a handful of counts. The chain recombines TRBV29-1 with TRBJ2-3; maybe TRBD2 (6 bases). The CDR3 has 13 residues. Germline V CDR1 and CDR2: SQVTM, ANQGSEA. V shed 5 bases and J shed 5 bases, with 14 bases lying between them. The CDR3 protein is CSVSRGGLDTQYF. The CDR3 region has the DNA TGCAGCGTTAGTAGAGGAGGGTTAGATACGCAGTATTTT.

V usage is TRBV28 and J usage is TRBJ1-1, with D possibly matching TRBD1 (6 bases). Germline loops: CDR1 MDHEN, CDR2 SYDVKM. V was cut by 7 bases and J by 1 base, with 13 bases left in between. The CDR3 has 14 amino acids. The CDR3 region has the DNA TGTGCCAGCACCCCTGGCAGGGGGAACACTGAAGCTTTCTTT. Its translation: CASTPGRGNTEAFF.

This clonotype was seen only a few times. Germline and junction disagree at one end, which may indicate a read error. The chain joins TRBV6-6 to TRBJ2-7; the match to TRBD1 covers 12 bases. CDR3 size: 16 residues. CDR1 is MNHNY, CDR2 SVGAGI, per germline (reference sequence). CDR3 sequence (DNA): TGTGCCAGCAGTGACTCCGGGACAGGGGGCGGTTACGAGCAGTACTTC. This translates into CASSDSGTGGGYEQYF.

The chain combines TRBV20-1 with TRBJ1-2, with D possibly being TRBD1 (6 bases). Germline V gives CDR1 DFQATT, CDR2 SNEGSKA (reference sequence). Trimming stripped 5 bases from V and 6 bases from J, with 19 bases between. The CDR3 has 14 residues. CDR3 bases: TGCAGTGCTGAAACCATACAGGGTAGGGATGGCTACACCTTC. It yields the protein CSAETIQGRDGYTF.

The rearrangement joins TRBV20-1 to TRBJ2-4, with D hard to call. With 5 bases removed from V and 4 bases from J, the gap between germline ends came to 12 bases. CDR1 is DFQATT and CDR2 is SNEGSKA in the germline V gene (reference sequence). The CDR3 spans 13 residues. The CDR3 DNA sequence: TGCAGTGCTGCCCAGATTGGTAAAAACATTCAGTACTTC. This encodes CSAAQIGKNIQYF.

J is TRBJ2-7 and V is TRBV5-4; a weak D match, TRBD1 (6 bases). In germline, CDR1 is SGHNT, CDR2 YYREEE (reference sequence). The CDR3 sequence is 13 residues long. V was clipped by 8 bases and J by 1 base, with 13 bases between them. The CDR3 region is CASSQGWSYEQYF. The DNA of the CDR3 is TGTGCCAGTTCACAGGGTTGGTCCTACGAGCAGTACTTC. Complete variable domain (other parts from reference TRBV5-4 and TRBJ2-7): ETGVTQSPTHLIKTRGQQVTLRCSSQSGHNTVSWYQQALGQGPQFIFQYYREEENGRGNFPPRFSGLQFPNYSSELNVNALELDDSALYLCASSQGWSYEQYFGPGTRLTVT.

The rearrangement links TRBV19 to TRBJ2-1; 8 positions agree with TRBD1. V trimming: 5 bases; J trimming: 4 bases; junction bases outside the gene matches: 7. Per the germline V gene, CDR1 is LNHDA and CDR2 is SQIVND (reference sequence). There are 15 residues in the CDR3. The CDR3 loop is CASSFQRDRYNEQFF. The CDR3 DNA sequence: TGTGCCAGTAGTTTCCAAAGGGACAGGTACAATGAGCAGTTCTTC.

This clonotype was observed many times. The chain combines TRBV5-6 with TRBJ2-7, with 10 bases lining up with TRBD1. Germline V gene data show CDR1 as SGHDT and CDR2 as YYEEEE. The CDR3 extends over 15 amino acids. V lost 3 bases to trimming and J lost 2 bases; unmatched junction nucleotides: 5. The CDR3 protein is CASSSYGTGAYEQYF. CDR3 coding DNA: TGTGCCAGCAGCTCATACGGGACAGGGGCCTACGAGCAGTACTTC.

The V call is TRBV6-2 or TRBV6-3, the J call TRBJ2-7, with D possibly being TRBD1 or TRBD2 (5 bases each). V lost 6 bases, J lost 5 bases, and 14 bases lay in between. Per the germline V gene, CDR1 is MNHEY and CDR2 is SVGEGT. The CDR3 sequence is 13 residues long. The CDR3 sequence: CASSLFRDHEQYF. CDR3 nucleotide sequence: TGTGCCAGCAGCCTGTTCAGGGACCACGAGCAGTACTTC.

This CDR3 is CASRGLTGPRTEAFF. In nucleotides, the CDR3 is TGTGCCAGCAGAGGTCTGACGGGGCCTCGGACTGAAGCTTTCTTT. The chain carries TRBV5-4 and TRBJ1-1; perhaps TRBD1 as D (5 bases). CDR3 length: 15 residues. V lost 5 bases and J 5 bases, leaving 19 bases between the germline ends. The V gene's germline CDR1 is SGHNT and CDR2 YYREEE (reference sequence).

A few counts support this clonotype. The chain has TRBV5-6 and TRBJ2-2; either TRBD1 or TRBD2 may fit D (6 bases each). Germline V gene lookup returns CDR1 SGHDT and CDR2 YYEEEE. Trimming pared 6 bases from V and 1 base from J, leaving 13 bases between. There are 15 residues in the CDR3. The DNA for the CDR3 is TGTGCCAGCATCGGAGGGGGAAAGAACACCGGGGAGCTGTTTTTT. Translation gives CASIGGGKNTGELFF.

This clonotype was seen at least ten times. The chain links TRBV7-2 to TRBJ1-1; unclear D gene. The V end was cut by 6 bases, the J end by 4 bases, with 15 bases between. CDR1 SGHTA and CDR2 FQGNSA come from the germline V gene. This CDR3 contains 14 residues. CDR3 sequence (DNA): TGTGCCAGCAGAAGTATGGGTGGGAGCACTGAAGCTTTCTTT. Its protein is CASRSMGGSTEAFF.

The V and J genes are TRBV27 and TRBJ1-2; 10 bases are a match to TRBD1. The CDR3 is made up of 15 amino acids. The V gene's germline CDR1 is MNHEY and CDR2 SMNVEV (reference sequence). J lost 4 bases, V lost 8 bases, and 10 bases had no gene match. CDR3 sequence (DNA): TGTGCCAGCCTACCGGGACAGGGGACGGCCTATGGCTACACCTTC. Translation: CASLPGQGTAYGYTF.

This clonotype was picked up many times. This chain connects TRBV7-8 to TRBJ2-3, with 8 nucleotides matching TRBD1. This CDR3 is built from 15 residues. Germline V gene lookup returns CDR1 SGHVS and CDR2 FQNEAQ. With V trimmed by 5 bases and J by 6 bases, 10 bases remained unmatched. The chain's CDR3 is CASSKSRGLLDTQYF. Written as DNA, the CDR3 is TGTGCCAGCAGCAAATCCAGGGGGCTGTTGGATACGCAGTATTTT.

This clonotype was detected only a few times. This chain connects TRBV2 to TRBJ1-1, with 8 bases identical to TRBD1. Losses at the gene ends were 6 bases for V and 4 bases for J; bases not matched to a gene: 4. The germline CDR1 and CDR2 sequences are SNHLY and FYNNEI. The CDR3 consists of 13 residues. The CDR3 reads CASSKQGGTEAFF. As DNA, the CDR3 is TGTGCCAGCAGCAAACAGGGGGGCACTGAAGCTTTCTTT.

This clonotype was seen a handful of times. The V and J genes are TRBV10-3 and TRBJ1-4; D gene uncertain. This CDR3 has 14 amino acids. The germline V gene has CDR1 ENHRY and CDR2 SYGVKD. Between the trimmed V and J ends, which lost 5 bases and 6 bases, there was a span of 13 bases. The CDR3, as DNA: TGTGCCATCAGTCAGACATATTCAGATGAAAAACTGTTTTTT. Translated, it gives CAISQTYSDEKLFF.

In this sample, this clonotype turned up a few times. The V and J genes are TRBV4-3 and TRBJ2-1; TRBD1 might be the D (6 bases). Trimming stripped 0 bases from V and 2 bases from J, with 8 bases between. CDR1 is LGHNA and CDR2 is YSLEER in the germline V gene. The CDR3 is 15 residues long. The CDR3 protein is CASSQEEGAYNEQFF. The CDR3 coding sequence is TGCGCCAGCAGCCAAGAAGAGGGGGCCTACAATGAGCAGTTCTTC.

This clonotype was seen a handful of times. The J gene is TRBJ1-4, the V gene TRBV12-3 or TRBV12-4; D not resolved. With 3 bases removed from V and 0 bases from J, the gap between germline ends came to 20 bases. This CDR3 spans 19 amino acids. The CDR3 region is CASSFDPSGSIATNEKLFF. Written as DNA, the CDR3 is TGTGCCAGCAGTTTCGATCCTTCGGGCAGCATCGCAACTAATGAAAAACTGTTTTTT.